This T cell receptor beta chain derives from a study of T cell changes during pregnancy in multiple sclerosis. The repertoire was sequenced with immunoSEQ multiplex PCR; TCRdb's copy has only in-frame clones and lacks some. The data show around 52,000 clones, 92% seen once. This CDR3 region has 16 residues. V trimming: 4 bases; J trimming: 2 bases; junction bases outside the gene matches: 6. The germline CDR1 and CDR2 sequences are SGHRS and YFSETQ. Sequencing was performed on CD4+ T cells from peripheral blood mononuclear cells, taken in the second trimester of pregnancy. The receptor was isolated from a female donor with multiple sclerosis, enrolled in a pregnancy study. The V gene is TRBV5-1, the J gene TRBJ2-1, with 10 positions matching TRBD2. CDR3 sequence reads: CASSPRTSGAYNEQFF. In DNA, the CDR3 is TGCGCCAGCAGCCCCCGGACTAGCGGTGCCTACAATGAGCAGTTCTTC.